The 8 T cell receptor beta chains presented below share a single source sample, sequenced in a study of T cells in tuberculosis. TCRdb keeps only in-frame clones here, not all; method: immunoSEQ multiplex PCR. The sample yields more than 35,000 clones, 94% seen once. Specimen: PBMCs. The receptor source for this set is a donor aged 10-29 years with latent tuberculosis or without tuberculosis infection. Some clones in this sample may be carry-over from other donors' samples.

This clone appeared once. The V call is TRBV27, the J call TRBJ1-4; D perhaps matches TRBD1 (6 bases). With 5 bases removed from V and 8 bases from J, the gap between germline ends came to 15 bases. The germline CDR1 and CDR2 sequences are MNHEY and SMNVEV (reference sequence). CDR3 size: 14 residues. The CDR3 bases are TGTGCCAGCAGTCCCACAGGGTTGTGGGAAAAACTGTTTTTT. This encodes CASSPTGLWEKLFF.

The chain's CDR3 is CASSESTGVGEKLFF. The CDR3 DNA reads TGCGCCAGCAGTGAGTCGACAGGGGTTGGTGAAAAACTGTTTTTT. The chain uses TRBV10-1 and TRBJ1-4, with 8 bases that match TRBD1. Germline assignment: CDR1 WNHNN and CDR2 SYGVQD (reference sequence). This CDR3 contains 15 residues. Losses at the gene ends were 0 bases for V and 7 bases for J; bases not matched to a gene: 4.

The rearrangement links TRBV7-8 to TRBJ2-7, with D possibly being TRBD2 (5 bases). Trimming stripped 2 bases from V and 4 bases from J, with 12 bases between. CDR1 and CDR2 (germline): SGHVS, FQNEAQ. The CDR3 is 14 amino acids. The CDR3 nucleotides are TGTGCCAGCAGCTTAACCGGGGTGAATTACGAGCAGTACTTC. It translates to CASSLTGVNYEQYF. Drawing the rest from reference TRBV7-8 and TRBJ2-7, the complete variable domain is GAGVSQSPRYKVAKRGQDVALRCDPISGHVSLFWYQQALGQGPEFLTYFQNEAQLDKSGLPSDRFFAERPEGSVSTLKIQRTQQEDSAVYLCASSLTGVNYEQYFGPGTRLTVT.

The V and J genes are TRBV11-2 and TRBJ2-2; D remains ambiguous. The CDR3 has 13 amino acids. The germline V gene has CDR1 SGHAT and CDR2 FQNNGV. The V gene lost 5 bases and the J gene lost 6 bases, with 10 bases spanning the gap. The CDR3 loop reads CASSLSSPGELFF. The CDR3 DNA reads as TGTGCCAGCAGCCTTAGTAGTCCCGGGGAGCTGTTTTTT.

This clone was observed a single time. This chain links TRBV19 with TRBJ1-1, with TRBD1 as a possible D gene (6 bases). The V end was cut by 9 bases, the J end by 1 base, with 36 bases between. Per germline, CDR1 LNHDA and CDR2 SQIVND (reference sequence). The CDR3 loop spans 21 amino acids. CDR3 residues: CARMTGSRPNSRGGTNTEAFF. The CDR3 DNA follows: TGTGCCAGAATGACAGGCAGCAGACCCAACTCGAGAGGAGGCACGAACACTGAAGCTTTCTTT.

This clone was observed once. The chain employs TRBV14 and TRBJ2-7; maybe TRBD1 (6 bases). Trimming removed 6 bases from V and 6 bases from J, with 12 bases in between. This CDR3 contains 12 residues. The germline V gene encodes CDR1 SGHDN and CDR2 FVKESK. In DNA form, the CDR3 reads TGTGCCAGCAGTCGGTACAGGGCCGAGCAGTACGTC. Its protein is CASSRYRAEQYV.

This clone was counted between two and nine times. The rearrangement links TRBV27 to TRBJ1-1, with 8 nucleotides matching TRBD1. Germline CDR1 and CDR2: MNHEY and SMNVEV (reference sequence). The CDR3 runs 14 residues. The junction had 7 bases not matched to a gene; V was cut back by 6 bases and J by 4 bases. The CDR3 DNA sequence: TGTGCCAGCAGAGGACAGGGAGGATCCACTGAAGCTTTCTTT. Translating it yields CASRGQGGSTEAFF.

The CDR3 DNA sequence: TGTGCCAGCAGCTCGGCCGGGATGTATAATTCACCCCTCCACTTT. This encodes CASSSAGMYNSPLHF. This sequence joins TRBV7-2 and TRBJ1-6, with D unresolved. The CDR3 loop spans 15 amino acids. Trimming pared 4 bases from V and 4 bases from J, leaving 11 bases between. Germline V gene sequence: CDR1 SGHTA, CDR2 FQGNSA.